The sequence of this T cell receptor (beta chain) was determined in a study of shared clonotypes between healthy human individuals. Looking at the study overall: For every donor, three CD4 naive, three CD4 memory, two CD8 naive and one CD8 memory plates were used.

Study results and limitations: It was the few donors that limited the genetic and exposure-history diversity represented. In general, naive subsets displayed greater estimated richness than memory subsets did. Naive CD4 clonotypes overlapped across a few donors at around 4.7%.

The method was immunoSEQ multiplex PCR; TCRdb's version includes in-frame clones alone and lacks a portion of them. This table holds about 2.4 million clones, approximately 94% found once. As to this clone: Its target is not known.

The material sequenced was naive CD4+ T cells from PBMCs. Specified subset: CD45RA+ positively selected. The origin of this receptor is a man in his late teens or twenties in good health. Some clones in this sample may be carry-over from other donors' samples.

This chain's CDR3 is CASSPWLGQAYEQYF. In DNA form, the CDR3 reads TGTGCCAGCAGCCCCTGGCTAGGACAGGCCTACGAGCAGTACTTC. The chain has TRBV14 and TRBJ2-7, with 7 bases identical to TRBD1. The CDR3 runs to 15 residues. Germline CDR1 reads SGHDN; CDR2 reads FVKESK. The junction had 8 bases not matched to a gene; V was cut back by 4 bases and J by 2 bases.